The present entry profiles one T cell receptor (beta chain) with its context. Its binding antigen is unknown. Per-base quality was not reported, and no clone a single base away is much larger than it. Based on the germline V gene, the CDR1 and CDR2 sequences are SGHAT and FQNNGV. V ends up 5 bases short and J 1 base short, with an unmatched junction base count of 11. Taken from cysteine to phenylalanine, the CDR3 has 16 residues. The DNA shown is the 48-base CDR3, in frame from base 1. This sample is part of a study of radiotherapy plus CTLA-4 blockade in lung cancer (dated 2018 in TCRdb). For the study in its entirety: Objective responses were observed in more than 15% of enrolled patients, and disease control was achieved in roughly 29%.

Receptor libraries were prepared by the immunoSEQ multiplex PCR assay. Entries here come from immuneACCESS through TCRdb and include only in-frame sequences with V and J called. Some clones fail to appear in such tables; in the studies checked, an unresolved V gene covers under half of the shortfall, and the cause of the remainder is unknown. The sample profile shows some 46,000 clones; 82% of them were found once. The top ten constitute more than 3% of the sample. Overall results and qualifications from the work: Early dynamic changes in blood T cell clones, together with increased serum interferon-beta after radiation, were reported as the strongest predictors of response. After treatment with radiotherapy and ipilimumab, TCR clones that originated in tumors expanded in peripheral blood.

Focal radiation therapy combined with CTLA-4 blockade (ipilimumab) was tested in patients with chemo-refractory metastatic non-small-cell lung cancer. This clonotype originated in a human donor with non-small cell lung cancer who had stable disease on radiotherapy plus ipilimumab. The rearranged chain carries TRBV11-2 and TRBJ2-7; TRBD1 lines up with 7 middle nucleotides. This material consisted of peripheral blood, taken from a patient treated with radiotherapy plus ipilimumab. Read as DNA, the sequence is TGTGCCAGCAGCACCTCTCTTCCGGGACAGTCCTACGAGCAGTACTTC. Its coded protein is CASSTSLPGQSYEQYF. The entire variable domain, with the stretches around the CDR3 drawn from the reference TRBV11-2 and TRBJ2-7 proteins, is EAGVAQSPRYKIIEKRQSVAFWCNPISGHATLYWYQQILGQGPKLLIQFQNNGVVDDSQLPKDRFSAERLKGVDSTLKIQPAKLEDSAVYLCASSTSLPGQSYEQYFGPGTRLTVT.